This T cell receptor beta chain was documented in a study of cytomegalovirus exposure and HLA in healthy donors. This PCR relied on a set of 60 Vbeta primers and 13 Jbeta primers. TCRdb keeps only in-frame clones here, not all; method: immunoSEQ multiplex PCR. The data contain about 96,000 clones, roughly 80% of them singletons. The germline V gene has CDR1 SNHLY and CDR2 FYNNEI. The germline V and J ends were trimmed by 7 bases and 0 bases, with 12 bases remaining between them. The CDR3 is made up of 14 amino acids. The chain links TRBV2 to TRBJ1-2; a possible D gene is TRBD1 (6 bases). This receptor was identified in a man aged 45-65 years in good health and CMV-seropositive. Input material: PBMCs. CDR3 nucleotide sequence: TGTGCCAGCACCCCAAAGGGGGCTAACTATGGCTACACCTTC. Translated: CASTPKGANYGYTF. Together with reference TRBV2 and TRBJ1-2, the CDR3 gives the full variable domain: EPEVTQTPSHQVTQMGQEVILRCVPISNHLYFYWYRQILGQKVEFLVSFYNNEISEKSEIFDDQFSVERPDGSNFTLKIRSTKLEDSAMYFCASTPKGANYGYTFGSGTRLTVV.